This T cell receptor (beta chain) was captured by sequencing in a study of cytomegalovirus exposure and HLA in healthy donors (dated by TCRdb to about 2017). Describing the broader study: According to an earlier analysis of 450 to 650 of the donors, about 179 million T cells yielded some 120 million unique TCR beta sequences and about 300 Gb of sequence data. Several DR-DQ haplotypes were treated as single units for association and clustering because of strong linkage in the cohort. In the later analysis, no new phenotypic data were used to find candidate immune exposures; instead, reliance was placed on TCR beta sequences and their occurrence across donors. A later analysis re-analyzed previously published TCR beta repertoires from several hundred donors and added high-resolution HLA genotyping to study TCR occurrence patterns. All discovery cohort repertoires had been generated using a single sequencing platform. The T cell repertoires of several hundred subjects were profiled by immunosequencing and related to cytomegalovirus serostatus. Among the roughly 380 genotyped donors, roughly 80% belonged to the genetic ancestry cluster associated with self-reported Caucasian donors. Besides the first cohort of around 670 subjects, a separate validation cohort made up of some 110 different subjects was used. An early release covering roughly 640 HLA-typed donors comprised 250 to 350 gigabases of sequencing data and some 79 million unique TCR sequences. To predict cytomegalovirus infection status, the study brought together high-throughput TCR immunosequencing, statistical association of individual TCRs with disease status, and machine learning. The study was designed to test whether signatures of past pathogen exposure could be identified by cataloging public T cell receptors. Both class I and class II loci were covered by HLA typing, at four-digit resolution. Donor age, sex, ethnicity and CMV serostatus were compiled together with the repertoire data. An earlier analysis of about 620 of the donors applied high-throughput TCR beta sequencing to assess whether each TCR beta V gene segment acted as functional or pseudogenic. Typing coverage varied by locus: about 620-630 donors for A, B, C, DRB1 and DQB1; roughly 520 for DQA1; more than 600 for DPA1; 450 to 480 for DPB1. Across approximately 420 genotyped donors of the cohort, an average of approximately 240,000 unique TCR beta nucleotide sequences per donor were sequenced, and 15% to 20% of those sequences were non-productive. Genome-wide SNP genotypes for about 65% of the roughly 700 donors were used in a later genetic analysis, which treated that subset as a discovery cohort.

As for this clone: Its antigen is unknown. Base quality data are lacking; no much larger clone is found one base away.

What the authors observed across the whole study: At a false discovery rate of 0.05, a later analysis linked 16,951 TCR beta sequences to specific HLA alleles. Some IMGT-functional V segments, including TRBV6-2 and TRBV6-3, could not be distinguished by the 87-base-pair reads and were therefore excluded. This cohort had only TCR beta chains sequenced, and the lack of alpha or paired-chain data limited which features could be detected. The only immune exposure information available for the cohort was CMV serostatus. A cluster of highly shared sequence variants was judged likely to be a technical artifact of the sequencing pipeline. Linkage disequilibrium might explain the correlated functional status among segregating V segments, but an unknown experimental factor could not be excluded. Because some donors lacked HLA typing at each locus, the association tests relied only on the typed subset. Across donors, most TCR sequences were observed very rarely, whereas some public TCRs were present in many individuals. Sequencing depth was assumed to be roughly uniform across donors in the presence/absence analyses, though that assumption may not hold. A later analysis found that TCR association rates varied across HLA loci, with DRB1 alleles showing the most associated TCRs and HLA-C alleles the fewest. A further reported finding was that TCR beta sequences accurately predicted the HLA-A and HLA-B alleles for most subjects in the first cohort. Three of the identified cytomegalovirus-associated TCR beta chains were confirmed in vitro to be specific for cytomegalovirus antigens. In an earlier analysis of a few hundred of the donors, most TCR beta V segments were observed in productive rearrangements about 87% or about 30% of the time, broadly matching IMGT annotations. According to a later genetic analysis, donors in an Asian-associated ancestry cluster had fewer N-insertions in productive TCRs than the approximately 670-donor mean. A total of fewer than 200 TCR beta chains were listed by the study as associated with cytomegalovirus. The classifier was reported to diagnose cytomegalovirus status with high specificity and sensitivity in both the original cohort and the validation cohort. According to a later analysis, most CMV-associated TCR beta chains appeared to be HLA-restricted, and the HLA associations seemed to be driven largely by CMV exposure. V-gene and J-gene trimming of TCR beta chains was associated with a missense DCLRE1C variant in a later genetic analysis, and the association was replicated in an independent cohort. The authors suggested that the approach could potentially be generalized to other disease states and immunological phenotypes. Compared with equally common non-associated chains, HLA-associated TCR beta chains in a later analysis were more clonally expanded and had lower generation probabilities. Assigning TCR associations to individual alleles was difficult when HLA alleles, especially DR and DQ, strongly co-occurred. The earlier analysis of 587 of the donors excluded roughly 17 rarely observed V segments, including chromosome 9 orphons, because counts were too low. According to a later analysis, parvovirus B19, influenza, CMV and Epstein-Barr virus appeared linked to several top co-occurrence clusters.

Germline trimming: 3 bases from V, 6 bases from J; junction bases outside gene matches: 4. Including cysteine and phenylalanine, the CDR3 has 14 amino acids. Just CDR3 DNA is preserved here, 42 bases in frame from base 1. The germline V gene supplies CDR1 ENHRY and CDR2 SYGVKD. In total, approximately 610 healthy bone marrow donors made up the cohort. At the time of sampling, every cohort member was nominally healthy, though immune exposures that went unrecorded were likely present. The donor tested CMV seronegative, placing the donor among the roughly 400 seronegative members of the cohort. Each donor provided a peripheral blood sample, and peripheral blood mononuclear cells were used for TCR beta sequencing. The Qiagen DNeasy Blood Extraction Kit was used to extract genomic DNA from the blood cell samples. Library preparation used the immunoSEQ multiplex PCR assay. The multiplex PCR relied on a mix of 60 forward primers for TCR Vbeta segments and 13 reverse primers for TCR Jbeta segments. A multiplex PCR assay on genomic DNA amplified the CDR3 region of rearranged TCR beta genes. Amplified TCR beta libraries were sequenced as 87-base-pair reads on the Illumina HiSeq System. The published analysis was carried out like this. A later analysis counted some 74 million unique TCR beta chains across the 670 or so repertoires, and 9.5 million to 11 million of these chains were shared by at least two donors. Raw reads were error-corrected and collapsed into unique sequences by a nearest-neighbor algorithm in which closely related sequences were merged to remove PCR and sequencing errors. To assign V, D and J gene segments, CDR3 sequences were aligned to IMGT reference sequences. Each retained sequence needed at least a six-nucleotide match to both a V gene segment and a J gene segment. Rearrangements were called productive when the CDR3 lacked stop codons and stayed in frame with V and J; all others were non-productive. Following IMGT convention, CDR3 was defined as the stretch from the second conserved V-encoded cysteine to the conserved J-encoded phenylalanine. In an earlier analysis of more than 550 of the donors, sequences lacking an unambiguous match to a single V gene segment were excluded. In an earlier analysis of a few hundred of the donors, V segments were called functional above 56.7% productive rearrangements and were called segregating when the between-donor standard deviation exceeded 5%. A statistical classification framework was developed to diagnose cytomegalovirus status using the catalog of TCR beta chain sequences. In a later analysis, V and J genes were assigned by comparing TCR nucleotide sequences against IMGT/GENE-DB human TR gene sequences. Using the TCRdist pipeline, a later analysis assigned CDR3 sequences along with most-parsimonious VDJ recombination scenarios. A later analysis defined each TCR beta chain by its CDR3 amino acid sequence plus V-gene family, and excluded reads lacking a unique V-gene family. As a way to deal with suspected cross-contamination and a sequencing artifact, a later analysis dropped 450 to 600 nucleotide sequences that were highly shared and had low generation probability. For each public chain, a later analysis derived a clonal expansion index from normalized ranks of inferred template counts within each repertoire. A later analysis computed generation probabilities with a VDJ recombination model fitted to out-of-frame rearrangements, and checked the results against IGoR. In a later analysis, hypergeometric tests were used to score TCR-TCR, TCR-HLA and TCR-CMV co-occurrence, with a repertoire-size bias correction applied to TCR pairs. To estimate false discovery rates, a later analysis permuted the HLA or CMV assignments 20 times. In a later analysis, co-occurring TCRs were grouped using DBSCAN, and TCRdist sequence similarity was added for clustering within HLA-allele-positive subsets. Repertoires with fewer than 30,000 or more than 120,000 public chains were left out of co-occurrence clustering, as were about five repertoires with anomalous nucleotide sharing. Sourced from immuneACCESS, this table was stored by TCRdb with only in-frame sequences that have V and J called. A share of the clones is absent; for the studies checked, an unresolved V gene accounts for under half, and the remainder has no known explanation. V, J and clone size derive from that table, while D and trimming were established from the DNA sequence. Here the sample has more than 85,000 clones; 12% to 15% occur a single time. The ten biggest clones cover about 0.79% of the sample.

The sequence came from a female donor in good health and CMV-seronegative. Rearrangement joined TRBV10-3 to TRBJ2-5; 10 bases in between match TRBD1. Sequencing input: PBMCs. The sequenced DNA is TGTGCCATCAGTGAAGGGACAGGGGTGCAGACCCAGTACTTC. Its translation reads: CAISEGTGVQTQYF.